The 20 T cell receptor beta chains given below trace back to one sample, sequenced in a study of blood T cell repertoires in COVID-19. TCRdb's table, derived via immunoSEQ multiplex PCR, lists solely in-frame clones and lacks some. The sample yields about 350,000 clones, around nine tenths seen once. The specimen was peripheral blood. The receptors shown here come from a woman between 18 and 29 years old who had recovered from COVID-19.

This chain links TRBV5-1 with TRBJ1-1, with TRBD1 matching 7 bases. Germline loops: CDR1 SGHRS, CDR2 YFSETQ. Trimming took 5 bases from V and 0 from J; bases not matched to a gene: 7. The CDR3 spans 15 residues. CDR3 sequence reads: CASSWDGTVNTEAFF. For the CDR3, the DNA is TGCGCCAGCAGTTGGGATGGGACAGTGAACACTGAAGCTTTCTTT.

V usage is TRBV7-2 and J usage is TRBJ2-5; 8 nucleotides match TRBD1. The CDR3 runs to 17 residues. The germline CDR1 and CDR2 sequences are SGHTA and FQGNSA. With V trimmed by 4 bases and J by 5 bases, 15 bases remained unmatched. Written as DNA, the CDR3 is TGTGCCAGCAGCTCCCCCCCCGGGTCAGGGGGCAAGGAGACCCAGTACTTC. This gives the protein CASSSPPGSGGKETQYF.

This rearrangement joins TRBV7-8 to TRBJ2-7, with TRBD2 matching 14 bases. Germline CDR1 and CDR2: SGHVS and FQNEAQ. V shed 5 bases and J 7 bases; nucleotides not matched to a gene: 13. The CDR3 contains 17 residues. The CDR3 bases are TGTGCCAGCAGCACCCAATTGGGACTAGCGGGAGTTCTTGAGCAGTACGTC. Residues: CASSTQLGLAGVLEQYV.

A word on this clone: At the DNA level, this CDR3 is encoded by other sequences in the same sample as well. The chain's CDR3 is CASDLLAGGPWYEQYV. In DNA, the CDR3 is TGTGCCAGCGACCTGCTAGCGGGAGGGCCATGGTACGAGCAGTACGTC. This chain links TRBV21-1 with TRBJ2-7; the table's TRBD2 call for D was not verified on the DNA. TRBV21-1 is designated a pseudogene. CDR3 size: 16 residues.

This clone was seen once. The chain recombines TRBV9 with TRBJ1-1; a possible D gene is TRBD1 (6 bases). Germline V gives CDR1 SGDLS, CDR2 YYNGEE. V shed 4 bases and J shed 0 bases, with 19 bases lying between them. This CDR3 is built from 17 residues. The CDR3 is CASSPGREGGLNTEAFF. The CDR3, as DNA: TGTGCCAGCAGCCCGGGAAGGGAGGGGGGTCTGAACACTGAAGCTTTCTTT. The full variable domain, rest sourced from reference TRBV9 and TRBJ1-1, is DSGVTQTPKHLITATGQRVTLRCSPRSGDLSVYWYQQSLDQGLQFLIQYYNGEERAKGNILERFSAQQFPDLHSELNLSSLELGDSALYFCASSPGREGGLNTEAFFGQGTRLTVV.

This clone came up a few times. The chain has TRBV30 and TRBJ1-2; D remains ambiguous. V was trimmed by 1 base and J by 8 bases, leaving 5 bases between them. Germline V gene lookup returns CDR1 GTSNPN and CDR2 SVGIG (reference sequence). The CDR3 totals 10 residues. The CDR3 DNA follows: TGTGCCTGGAGTGGGAGGGGCTACACCTTC. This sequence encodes CAWSGRGYTF.

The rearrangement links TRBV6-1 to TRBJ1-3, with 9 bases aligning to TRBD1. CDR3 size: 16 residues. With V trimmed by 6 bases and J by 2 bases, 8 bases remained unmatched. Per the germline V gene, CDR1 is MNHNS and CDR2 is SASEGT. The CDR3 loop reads CASREQGASAGNTIYF. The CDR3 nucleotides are TGTGCCAGCAGGGAACAGGGGGCCAGCGCTGGAAACACCATATATTTT.

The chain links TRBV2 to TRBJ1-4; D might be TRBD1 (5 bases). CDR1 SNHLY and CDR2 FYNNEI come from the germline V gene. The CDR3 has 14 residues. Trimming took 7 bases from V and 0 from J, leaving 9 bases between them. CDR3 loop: CASIDSTTNEKLFF. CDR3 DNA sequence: TGTGCCAGCATAGACAGCACAACTAATGAAAAACTGTTTTTT. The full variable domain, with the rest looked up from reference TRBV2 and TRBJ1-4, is EPEVTQTPSHQVTQMGQEVILRCVPISNHLYFYWYRQILGQKVEFLVSFYNNEISEKSEIFDDQFSVERPDGSNFTLKIRSTKLEDSAMYFCASIDSTTNEKLFFGSGTQLSVL.

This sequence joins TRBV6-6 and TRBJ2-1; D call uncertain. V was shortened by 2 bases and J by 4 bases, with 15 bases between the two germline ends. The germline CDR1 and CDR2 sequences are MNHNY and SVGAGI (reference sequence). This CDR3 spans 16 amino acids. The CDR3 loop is CASSYPGTLSYNEQFF. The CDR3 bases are TGTGCCAGCAGTTACCCCGGTACTCTATCTTACAATGAGCAGTTCTTC.

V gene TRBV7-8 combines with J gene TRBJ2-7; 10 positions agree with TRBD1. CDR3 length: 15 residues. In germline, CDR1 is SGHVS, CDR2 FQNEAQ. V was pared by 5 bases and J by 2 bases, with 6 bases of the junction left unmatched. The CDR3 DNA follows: TGTGCCAGCAGCCCAGAGGGGACAGGGGCCTACGAGCAGTACGTC. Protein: CASSPEGTGAYEQYV.

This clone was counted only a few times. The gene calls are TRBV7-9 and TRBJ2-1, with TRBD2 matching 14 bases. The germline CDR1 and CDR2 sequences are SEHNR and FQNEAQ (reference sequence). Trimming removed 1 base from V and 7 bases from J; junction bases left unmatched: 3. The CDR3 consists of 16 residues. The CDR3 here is CASSLGTSGGPNEQFF. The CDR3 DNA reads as TGTGCCAGCAGCTTAGGGACTAGCGGGGGGCCAAATGAGCAGTTCTTC.

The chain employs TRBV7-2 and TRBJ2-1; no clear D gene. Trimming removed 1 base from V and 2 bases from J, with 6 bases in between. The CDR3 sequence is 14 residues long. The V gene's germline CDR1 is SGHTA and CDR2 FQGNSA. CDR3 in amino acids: CASSLDSAYNEQFF. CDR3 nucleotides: TGTGCCAGCAGCTTAGACTCCGCCTACAATGAGCAGTTCTTC.

CDR3 amino acids: CASSAQGAILFRNTIYF. CDR3 DNA sequence: TGTGCCAGCAGCGCTCAGGGGGCTATTCTTTTTAGAAACACCATATATTTT. The rearrangement uses TRBV3-1 (or the pseudogene TRBV3-2) and TRBJ1-3, with TRBD1 matching over 8 bases. This CDR3 contains 17 residues. Germline CDR1 reads LGHDT; CDR2 reads YNNKEL (reference sequence). The J segment lost 5 bases and the V segment lost 5 bases, leaving 14 bases of the junction unmatched.

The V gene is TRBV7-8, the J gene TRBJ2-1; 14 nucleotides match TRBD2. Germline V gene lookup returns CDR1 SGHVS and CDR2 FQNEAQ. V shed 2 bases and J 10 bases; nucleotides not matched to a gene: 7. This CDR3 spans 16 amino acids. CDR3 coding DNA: TGTGCCAGCAGCTTACAGGGACTAGCGGGAGTGCGCGAGCAGTTCTTC. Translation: CASSLQGLAGVREQFF. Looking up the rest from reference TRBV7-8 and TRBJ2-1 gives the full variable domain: GAGVSQSPRYKVAKRGQDVALRCDPISGHVSLFWYQQALGQGPEFLTYFQNEAQLDKSGLPSDRFFAERPEGSVSTLKIQRTQQEDSAVYLCASSLQGLAGVREQFFGPGTRLTVL.

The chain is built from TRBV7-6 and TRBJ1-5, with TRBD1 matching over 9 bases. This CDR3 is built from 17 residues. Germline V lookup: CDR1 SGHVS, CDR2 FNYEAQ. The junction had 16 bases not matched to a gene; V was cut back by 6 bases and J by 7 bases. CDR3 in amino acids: CASRKKGWDRVRQPQHF. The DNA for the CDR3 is TGTGCCAGCAGAAAAAAGGGTTGGGACAGGGTACGACAGCCCCAGCATTTT.

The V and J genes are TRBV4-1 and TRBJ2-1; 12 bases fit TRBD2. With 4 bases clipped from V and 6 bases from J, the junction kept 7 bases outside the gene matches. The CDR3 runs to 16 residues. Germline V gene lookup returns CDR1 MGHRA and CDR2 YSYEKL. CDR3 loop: CASSLTGTSGFNEQFF. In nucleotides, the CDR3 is TGCGCCAGCAGCCTCACCGGGACTAGCGGGTTCAATGAGCAGTTCTTC.

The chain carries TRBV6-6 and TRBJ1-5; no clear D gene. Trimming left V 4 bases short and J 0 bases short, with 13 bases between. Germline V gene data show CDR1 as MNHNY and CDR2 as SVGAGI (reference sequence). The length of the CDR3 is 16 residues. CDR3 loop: CASSLAGLNSNQPQHF. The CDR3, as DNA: TGTGCCAGCAGTTTGGCAGGCTTGAATAGCAATCAGCCCCAGCATTTT.

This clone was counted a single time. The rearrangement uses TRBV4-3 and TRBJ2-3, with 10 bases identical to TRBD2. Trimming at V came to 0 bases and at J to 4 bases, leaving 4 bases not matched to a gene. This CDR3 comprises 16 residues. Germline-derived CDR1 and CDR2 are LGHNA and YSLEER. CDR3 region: CASSQDGSGRSDTQYF. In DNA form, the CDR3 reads TGCGCCAGCAGCCAAGACGGTAGCGGGAGGTCAGATACGCAGTATTTT.

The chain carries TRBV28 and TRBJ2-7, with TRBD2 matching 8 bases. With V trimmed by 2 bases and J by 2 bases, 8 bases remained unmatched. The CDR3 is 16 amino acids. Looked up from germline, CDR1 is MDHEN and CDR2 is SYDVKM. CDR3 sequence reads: CASSLGGGTSPYEQYV. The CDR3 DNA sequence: TGTGCCAGCAGTTTAGGGGGCGGGACTAGTCCCTACGAGCAGTACGTC.

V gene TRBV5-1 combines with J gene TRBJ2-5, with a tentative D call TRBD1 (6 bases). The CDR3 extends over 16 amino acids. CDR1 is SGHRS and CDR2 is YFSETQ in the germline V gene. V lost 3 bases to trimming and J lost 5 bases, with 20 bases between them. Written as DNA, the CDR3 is TGCGCCAGCAGCTCCCTCAGCTCCGGGACAAGGGAGACCCAGTACTTC. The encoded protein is CASSSLSSGTRETQYF.